This TCR beta chain originates from a study of cytomegalovirus exposure and HLA in healthy donors. Study-level points and caveats: Per published accounts, TCR beta sequences correctly predicted the HLA-A and HLA-B alleles of most subjects. Association with HLA alleles at 0.05 false discovery rate was found for around 17,000 TCR beta sequences in a later analysis. It is likely that the observed cluster of highly shared sequence variants was a sequencing artifact.

The PCR was carried out with 60 Vbeta primers and 13 Jbeta primers. TCRdb's table, derived via immunoSEQ multiplex PCR, lists solely in-frame clones and lacks some. The repertoire consists of around 150,000 clones, with 76% occurring once and the leading ten covering about 3.1%. Points on this clone: The antigen remains unidentified.

Germline V gene data show CDR1 as SGHTA and CDR2 as FQGNSA. The CDR3 has 13 residues. Losses at the gene ends were 7 bases for V and 5 bases for J; bases not matched to a gene: 5. This clonotype was obtained from a man aged 40-49 years in good health and CMV-seronegative. This rearrangement joins TRBV7-2 to TRBJ1-2, with 9 nucleotides matching TRBD1. The sample was PBMCs. Here the CDR3 DNA reads TGTGCCAGCACCCCGGACAGGGGATATGGCTACACCTTC. It translates to CASTPDRGYGYTF.